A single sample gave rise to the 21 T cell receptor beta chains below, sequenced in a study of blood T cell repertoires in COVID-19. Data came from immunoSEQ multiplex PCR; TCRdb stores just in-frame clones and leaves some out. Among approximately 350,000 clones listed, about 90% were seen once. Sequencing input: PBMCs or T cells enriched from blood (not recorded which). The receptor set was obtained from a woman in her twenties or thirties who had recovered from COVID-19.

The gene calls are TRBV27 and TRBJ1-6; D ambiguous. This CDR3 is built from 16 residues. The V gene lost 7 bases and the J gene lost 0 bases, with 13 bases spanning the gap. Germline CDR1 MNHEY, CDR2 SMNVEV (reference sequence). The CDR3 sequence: CASKLIRSSYNSPLHF. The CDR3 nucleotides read TGTGCCAGCAAACTTATCCGGAGCTCCTATAATTCACCCCTCCACTTT.

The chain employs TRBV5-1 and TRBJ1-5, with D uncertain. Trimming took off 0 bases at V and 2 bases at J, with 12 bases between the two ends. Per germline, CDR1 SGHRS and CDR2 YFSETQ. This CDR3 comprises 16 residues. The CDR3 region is CASSLGPLEGNQPQHF. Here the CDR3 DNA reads TGCGCCAGCAGCTTGGGACCTCTAGAAGGCAATCAGCCCCAGCATTTT.

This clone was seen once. CDR3 residues: CAISDISGRFYEQYF. CDR3 coding DNA: TGTGCCATCAGTGATATTAGCGGGAGATTCTACGAGCAGTACTTC. The V and J genes are TRBV10-3 and TRBJ2-7; 9 bases align to TRBD2. Germline V gene sequence: CDR1 ENHRY, CDR2 SYGVKD. The CDR3 loop spans 15 amino acids. Unmatched junction bases numbered 6, after V lost 3 bases and J lost 3 bases.

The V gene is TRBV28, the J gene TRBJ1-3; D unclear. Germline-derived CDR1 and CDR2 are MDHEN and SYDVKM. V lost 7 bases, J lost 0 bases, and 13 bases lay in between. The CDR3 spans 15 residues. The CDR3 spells CASTRKPDSGNTIYF. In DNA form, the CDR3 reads TGTGCCAGCACCCGAAAGCCCGACTCTGGAAACACCATATATTTT.

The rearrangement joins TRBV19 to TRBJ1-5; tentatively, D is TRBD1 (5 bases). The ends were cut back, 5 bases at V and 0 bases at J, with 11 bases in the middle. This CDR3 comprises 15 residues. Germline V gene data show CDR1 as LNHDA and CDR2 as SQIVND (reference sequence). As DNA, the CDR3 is TGTGCCAGTAGTTATACAGGCCCTAGCAATCAGCCCCAGCATTTT. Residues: CASSYTGPSNQPQHF.

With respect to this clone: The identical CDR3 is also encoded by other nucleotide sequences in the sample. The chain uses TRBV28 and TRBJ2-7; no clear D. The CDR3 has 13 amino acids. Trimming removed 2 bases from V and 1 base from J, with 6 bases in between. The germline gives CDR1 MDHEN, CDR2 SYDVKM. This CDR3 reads CASSLGQSYEQYF. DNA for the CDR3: TGTGCCAGCAGTTTAGGCCAGTCCTACGAGCAGTACTTC.

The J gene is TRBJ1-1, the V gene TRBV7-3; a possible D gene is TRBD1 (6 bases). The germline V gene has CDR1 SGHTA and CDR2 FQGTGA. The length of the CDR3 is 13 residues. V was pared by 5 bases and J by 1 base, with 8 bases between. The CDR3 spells CASSTTGNTEAFF. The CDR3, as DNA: TGTGCCAGCAGCACGACAGGGAACACTGAAGCTTTCTTT.

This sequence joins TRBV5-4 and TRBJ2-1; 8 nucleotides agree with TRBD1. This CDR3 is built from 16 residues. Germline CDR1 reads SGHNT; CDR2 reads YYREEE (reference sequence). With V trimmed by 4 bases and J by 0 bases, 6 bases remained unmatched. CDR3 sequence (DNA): TGTGCCAGCAGCACCAGACAGGGGTACTCCTACAATGAGCAGTTCTTC. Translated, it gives CASSTRQGYSYNEQFF.

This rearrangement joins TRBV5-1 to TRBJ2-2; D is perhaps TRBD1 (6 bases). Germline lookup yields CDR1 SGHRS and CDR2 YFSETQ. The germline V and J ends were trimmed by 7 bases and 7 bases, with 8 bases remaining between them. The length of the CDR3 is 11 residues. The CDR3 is CASAGVGELFF. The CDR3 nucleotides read TGCGCCAGCGCAGGGGTCGGGGAGCTGTTTTTT.

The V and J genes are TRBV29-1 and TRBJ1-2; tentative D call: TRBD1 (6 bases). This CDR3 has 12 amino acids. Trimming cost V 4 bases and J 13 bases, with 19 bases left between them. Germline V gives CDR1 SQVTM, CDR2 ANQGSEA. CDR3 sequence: CSVVGVQGRCTF. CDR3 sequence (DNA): TGCAGCGTTGTGGGAGTGCAGGGGCGATGCACCTTC.

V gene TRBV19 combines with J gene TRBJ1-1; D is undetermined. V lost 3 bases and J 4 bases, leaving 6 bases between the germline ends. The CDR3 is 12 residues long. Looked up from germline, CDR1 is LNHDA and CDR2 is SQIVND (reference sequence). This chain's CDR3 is CASSISITEAFF. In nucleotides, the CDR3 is TGTGCCAGTAGTATTTCCATCACTGAAGCTTTCTTT.

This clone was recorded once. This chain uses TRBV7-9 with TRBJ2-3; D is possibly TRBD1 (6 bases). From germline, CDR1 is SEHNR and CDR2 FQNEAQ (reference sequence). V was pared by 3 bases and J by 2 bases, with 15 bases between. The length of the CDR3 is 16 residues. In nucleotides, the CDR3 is TGTGCCAGCAGCTTCCCGGGACACGGATTCACAGATACGCAGTATTTT. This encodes CASSFPGHGFTDTQYF.

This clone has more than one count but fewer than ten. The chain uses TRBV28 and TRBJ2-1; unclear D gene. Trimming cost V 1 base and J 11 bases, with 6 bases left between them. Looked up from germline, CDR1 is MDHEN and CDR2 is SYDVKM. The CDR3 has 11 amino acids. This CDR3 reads CASSLSRQQFF. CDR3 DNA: TGTGCCAGCAGTTTATCGAGGCAGCAGTTCTTC.

Written as DNA, the CDR3 is TGTGCCAGCAGCCTCACGAGGGCCTCCTACGAGCAGTACTTC. Translating it yields CASSLTRASYEQYF. The rearrangement links TRBV6-5 to TRBJ2-7; tentative D call: TRBD2 (5 bases). Per the germline V gene, CDR1 is MNHEY and CDR2 is SVGAGI. With 6 bases removed from V and 0 bases from J, the gap between germline ends came to 12 bases. This CDR3 region has 14 residues.

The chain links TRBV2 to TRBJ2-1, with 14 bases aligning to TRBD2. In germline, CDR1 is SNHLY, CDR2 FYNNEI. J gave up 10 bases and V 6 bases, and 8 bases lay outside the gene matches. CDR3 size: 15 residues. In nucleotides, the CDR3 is TGTGCCAGCAGACCGGGACTAGCGGGAGATGGAGAGCAGTTCTTC. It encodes CASRPGLAGDGEQFF.

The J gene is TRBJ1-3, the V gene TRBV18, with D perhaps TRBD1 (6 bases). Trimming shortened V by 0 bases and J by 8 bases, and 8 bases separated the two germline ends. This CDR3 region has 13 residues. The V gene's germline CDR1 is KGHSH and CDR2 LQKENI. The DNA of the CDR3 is TGTGCCAGCTCACCACCGGGGGCCGACACCATATATTTT. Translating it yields CASSPPGADTIYF.

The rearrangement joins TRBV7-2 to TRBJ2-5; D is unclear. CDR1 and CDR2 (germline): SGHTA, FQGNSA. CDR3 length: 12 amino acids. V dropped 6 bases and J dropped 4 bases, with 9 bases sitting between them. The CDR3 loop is CASSNYGETQYF. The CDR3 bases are TGTGCCAGCAGTAATTACGGAGAGACCCAGTACTTC.

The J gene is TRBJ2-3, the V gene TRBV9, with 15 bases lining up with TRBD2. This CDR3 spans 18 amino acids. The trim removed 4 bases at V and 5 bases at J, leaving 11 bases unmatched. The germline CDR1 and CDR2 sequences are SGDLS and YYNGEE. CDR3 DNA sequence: TGTGCCAGCAGCTACCTAACGGGACTAGCGGGAGGAGGAGATACGCAGTATTTT. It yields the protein CASSYLTGLAGGGDTQYF.

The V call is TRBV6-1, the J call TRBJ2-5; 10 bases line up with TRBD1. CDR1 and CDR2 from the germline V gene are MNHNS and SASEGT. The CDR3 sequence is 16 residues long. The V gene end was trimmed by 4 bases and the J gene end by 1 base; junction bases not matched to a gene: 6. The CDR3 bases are TGTGCCAGCAGTGCACGACAGGGGGCTACCCAAGAGACCCAGTACTTC. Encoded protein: CASSARQGATQETQYF.

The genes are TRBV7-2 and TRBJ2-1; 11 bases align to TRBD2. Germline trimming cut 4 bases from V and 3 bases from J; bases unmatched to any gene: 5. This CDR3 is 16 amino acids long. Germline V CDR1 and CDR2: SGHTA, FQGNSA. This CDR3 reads CASSSRLAGLYNEQFF. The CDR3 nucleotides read TGTGCCAGCAGCTCCCGACTAGCGGGGCTCTACAATGAGCAGTTCTTC.

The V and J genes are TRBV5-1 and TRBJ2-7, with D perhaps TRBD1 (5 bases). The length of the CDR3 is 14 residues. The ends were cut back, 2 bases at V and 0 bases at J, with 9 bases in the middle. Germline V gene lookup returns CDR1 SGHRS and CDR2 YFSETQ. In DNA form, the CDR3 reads TGCGCCAGCAGCTTCGACAGTAGCTCCTACGAGCAGTACTTC. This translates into CASSFDSSSYEQYF.